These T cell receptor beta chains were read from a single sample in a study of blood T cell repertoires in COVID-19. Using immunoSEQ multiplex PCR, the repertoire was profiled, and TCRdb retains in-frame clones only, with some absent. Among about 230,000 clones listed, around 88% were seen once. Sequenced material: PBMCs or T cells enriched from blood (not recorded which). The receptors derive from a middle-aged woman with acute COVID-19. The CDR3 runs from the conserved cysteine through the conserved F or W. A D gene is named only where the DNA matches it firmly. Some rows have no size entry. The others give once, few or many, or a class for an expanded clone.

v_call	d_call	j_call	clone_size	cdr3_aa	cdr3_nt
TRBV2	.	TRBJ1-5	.	CASMRGGPGNQPQHF	TGTGCCAGCATGAGGGGGGGGCCCGGCAATCAGCCCCAGCATTTT
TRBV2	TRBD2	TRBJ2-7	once	CASTAGGSYEQYF	TGTGCCAGCACTGCGGGGGGCAGCTACGAGCAGTACTTC
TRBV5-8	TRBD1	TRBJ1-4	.	CASSRTGEPTNEKLFF	TGTGCCAGCAGCCGCACAGGGGAGCCAACTAATGAAAAACTGTTTTTT
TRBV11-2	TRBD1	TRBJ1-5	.	CASSTSTGGDQPQHF	TGTGCCAGCAGCACGAGCACAGGGGGTGATCAGCCCCAGCATTTT
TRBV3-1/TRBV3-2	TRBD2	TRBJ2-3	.	CASSQTSGGPQGVTDTQYF	TGTGCCAGCAGCCAGACTAGCGGGGGCCCTCAAGGGGTCACAGATACGCAGTATTTT
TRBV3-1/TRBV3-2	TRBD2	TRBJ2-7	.	CASSQDTPSGRYEQYF	TGTGCCAGCAGCCAAGATACCCCTAGCGGCCGCTACGAGCAGTACTTC
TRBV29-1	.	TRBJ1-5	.	CSVGTASNQPQHF	TGCAGCGTTGGCACAGCCAGCAATCAGCCCCAGCATTTT
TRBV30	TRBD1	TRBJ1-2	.	CAWRARDRGRVGYTF	TGTGCCTGGAGGGCTCGAGACAGGGGGCGGGTTGGCTACACCTTC
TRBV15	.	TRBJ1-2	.	CATSRGTLDSPNYGYTF	TGTGCCACCAGCAGAGGAACCTTGGACAGCCCTAACTATGGCTACACCTTC
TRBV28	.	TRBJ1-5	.	CASTETSQPQHF	TGTGCCAGCACCGAGACAAGTCAGCCCCAGCATTTT
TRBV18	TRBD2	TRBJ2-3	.	CASSPQSGITADTQYF	TGTGCCAGCTCACCACAGAGCGGGATAACGGCAGATACGCAGTATTTT
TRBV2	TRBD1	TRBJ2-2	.	CASSPDRGDTGELFF	TGTGCCAGCAGTCCGGACAGGGGGGACACCGGGGAGCTGTTTTTT
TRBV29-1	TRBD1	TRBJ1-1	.	CSVTTGGAYTEAFF	TGCAGCGTCACGACAGGGGGCGCGTACACTGAAGCTTTCTTT
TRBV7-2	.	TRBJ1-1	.	CASSLVGRNTEAFF	TGTGCCAGCAGCTTAGTGGGCAGAAACACTGAAGCTTTCTTT
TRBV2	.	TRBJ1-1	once	CASSEAGVWTEAFF	TGTGCCAGCAGTGAAGCAGGGGTTTGGACTGAAGCTTTCTTT
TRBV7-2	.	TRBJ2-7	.	CASSFQQGGRYEQYF	TGTGCCAGCAGCTTTCAACAGGGTGGACGGTACGAGCAGTACTTC
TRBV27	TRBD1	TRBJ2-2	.	CASSLAGTGRTGELFF	TGTGCCAGCAGTTTGGCCGGGACAGGGAGAACCGGGGAGCTGTTTTTT
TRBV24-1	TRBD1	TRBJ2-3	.	CAAQSTGGVTDTQYF	TGTGCCGCCCAATCCACAGGGGGCGTGACAGATACGCAGTATTTT
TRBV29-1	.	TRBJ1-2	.	CSVDPALTGYTF	TGCAGCGTTGATCCGGCTTTGACAGGCTACACCTTC
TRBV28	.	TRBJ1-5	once	CASSPWGRGDAQPQHF	TGTGCCAGCAGTCCCTGGGGCCGGGGGGACGCCCAGCCCCAGCATTTT
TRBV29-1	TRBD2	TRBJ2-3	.	CSVLAGADTQYF	TGCAGCGTACTAGCGGGCGCAGATACGCAGTATTTT
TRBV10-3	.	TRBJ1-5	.	CATGDISPAGPQHF	TGTGCCACTGGGGATATCTCACCGGCGGGGCCCCAGCATTTT